This T cell receptor beta chain was recorded in a study of shared clonotypes between healthy human individuals. The study's findings and limits: Depth of sequencing was expected to influence donor clonotype sharing. Naive CD4 clonotype sharing across a few donors was approximately 5.2%.

V lost 3 bases to trimming and J lost 5 bases, with 14 bases between them. From germline, CDR1 is SQVTM and CDR2 ANQGSEA. This CDR3 has 13 amino acids. Clones were sequenced by immunoSEQ multiplex PCR, and TCRdb holds only the in-frame ones, with some missing. The table shows some 500,000 clones, with roughly 95% occurring only once. The study separated CD4+ cells into CD45RA+ naive and CD45RA-negative memory subsets. With regard to this clone: What it recognizes is unknown.

Sample: naive CD4+ T cells sorted from blood. Subset reported: CD45RA+ positively selected. The TCR originated in a woman aged 30 to 39 in good health. V is TRBV29-1 and J is TRBJ2-7; D may be TRBD1 (6 bases). The CDR3 bases are TGCAGCGTTGACGTCAGGGGTATTGACGAGCAGTACTTC. Amino acid sequence: CSVDVRGIDEQYF.